Presented here are 25 T cell receptor beta chains from one specimen sequenced in a study of identical twins. TCRdb re-analysed the 5' RACE reads in MiXCR, keeping a single row per CDR3 protein. The table records approximately 350,000 distinct CDR3 sequences, over 9% of them present only once. These sequences were also reported in another study, on yellow fever vaccine responses in identical twins.

The specimen was CD8+ T cells sorted from blood. The receptors stem from a woman younger than 30 in good health.

The CDR3 here is CASSTPDGAYEQYV. The CDR3 DNA follows: TGTGCCAGCAGTACCCCGGACGGAGCCTACGAGCAGTACGTC. The chain combines TRBV28 with TRBJ2-7; D is uncertain. Germline V CDR1 and CDR2: MDHEN, SYDVKM. Trimming shortened V by 5 bases and J by 2 bases, and 13 bases separated the two germline ends. CDR3 length equals 14 residues.

This clonotype came up a few times. J is TRBJ2-7 and V is TRBV28, with TRBD2 matching over 7 bases. V was clipped by 6 bases and J by 3 bases; unmatched bases: 8. This CDR3 comprises 14 residues. Germline V gene sequence: CDR1 MDHEN, CDR2 SYDVKM. The CDR3 DNA sequence: TGTGCCAGCAGAAAAAGCGGCGGGGGCTACGAGCAGTACTTC. It yields the protein CASRKSGGGYEQYF. Together with reference TRBV28 and TRBJ2-7, the CDR3 gives the full variable domain: DVKVTQSSRYLVKRTGEKVFLECVQDMDHENMFWYRQDPGLGLRLIYFSYDVKMKEKGDIPEGYSVSREKKERFSLILESASTNQTSMYLCASRKSGGGYEQYFGPGTRLTVT.

The sample holds a few counts of this clonotype. The J gene is TRBJ2-1, the V gene TRBV6-5; TRBD2 matches 12 bases. Germline V lookup: CDR1 MNHEY, CDR2 SVGAGI. The CDR3 loop spans 16 amino acids. Unmatched junction bases numbered 8, after V lost 4 bases and J lost 7 bases. As DNA, the CDR3 is TGTGCCAGCAGTTTGCGACTAGCGGGAGAGGGAAATGAGCAGTTCTTC. This codes for CASSLRLAGEGNEQFF.

V is TRBV27 and J is TRBJ1-1; maybe TRBD1 (5 bases). Looked up from germline, CDR1 is MNHEY and CDR2 is SMNVEV (reference sequence). CDR3 length: 13 residues. Trimming stripped 8 bases from V and 0 bases from J, with 10 bases between. The CDR3 region has the DNA TGTGCCAGCGGATACAGGTTGAACACTGAAGCTTTCTTT. Its protein product is CASGYRLNTEAFF.

There are a few counts of this clonotype. The CDR3 sequence: CSGFSDRGWAFF. The CDR3 bases are TGCAGCGGTTTCTCGGACAGGGGGTGGGCTTTCTTT. This rearrangement joins TRBV29-1 to TRBJ1-1; 10 bases are a match to TRBD1. CDR1 and CDR2 from the germline V gene are SQVTM and ANQGSEA. The CDR3 is 12 amino acids. V lost 7 bases and J lost 11; bases outside the gene matches: 10.

This clonotype occurred many times. The chain combines TRBV7-9 with TRBJ2-2; D ambiguous. Germline loops: CDR1 SEHNR, CDR2 FQNEAQ (reference sequence). The CDR3 totals 11 residues. The ends were cut back, 5 bases at V and 4 bases at J, with 2 bases in the middle. CDR3: CASSVTGELFF. The CDR3 nucleotides read TGTGCCAGCAGCGTCACCGGGGAGCTGTTTTTT.

In its sample, this clonotype was seen many times. CDR3 bases: TGCGCCAGCAGCTTGGCAGGCAGGGACGAGCAGTACTTC. Its protein product is CASSLAGRDEQYF. V and J are TRBV5-1 and TRBJ2-7; maybe TRBD1 (5 bases). CDR3 length: 13 residues. CDR1 and CDR2 (germline): SGHRS, YFSETQ. Trimming shortened V by 0 bases and J by 5 bases, and 9 bases separated the two germline ends.

The rearrangement uses TRBV12-3 or TRBV12-4 and TRBJ2-1, with 13 nucleotides matching TRBD2. The V gene end was trimmed by 5 bases and the J gene end by 8 bases; junction bases not matched to a gene: 9. This CDR3 region has 16 residues. CDR3 sequence: CASSGPTSGGADEQFF. CDR3 sequence (DNA): TGTGCCAGCAGTGGACCTACTAGCGGGGGGGCGGATGAGCAGTTCTTC.

The chain is built from TRBV6-1 and TRBJ2-2; TRBD1 matches at 7 bases. With V trimmed by 6 bases and J by 0 bases, 4 bases remained unmatched. Germline assignment: CDR1 MNHNS and CDR2 SASEGT. There are 15 residues in the CDR3. CDR3 coding DNA: TGTGCCAGCAGATCCGGACAGGCGAACACCGGGGAGCTGTTTTTT. It yields the protein CASRSGQANTGELFF.

J is TRBJ2-5 and V is TRBV4-1; D is possibly TRBD2 (5 bases). V was cut by 5 bases and J by 5 bases, with 15 bases left in between. The CDR3 is 14 residues long. Germline V gives CDR1 MGHRA, CDR2 YSYEKL. The CDR3 nucleotides are TGCGCCAGCAGCTCGCGGACGGGCGGGGAGACCCAGTACTTC. It encodes CASSSRTGGETQYF.

This clonotype has a handful of counts. The CDR3 DNA follows: TGCGCCAGCAGCTTTGGCGATAGCCTCAATGAGCAGTTCTTC. Its translation: CASSFGDSLNEQFF. V is TRBV5-1 and J is TRBJ2-1; no firm D call. Trimming cost V 2 bases and J 6 bases, with 12 bases left between them. Germline CDR1 and CDR2: SGHRS and YFSETQ. This CDR3 is 14 amino acids long. The variable domain in full, completed from reference TRBV5-1 and TRBJ2-1, reads KAGVTQTPRYLIKTRGQQVTLSCSPISGHRSVSWYQQTPGQGLQFLFEYFSETQRNKGNFPGRFSGRQFSNSRSEMNVSTLELGDSALYLCASSFGDSLNEQFFGPGTRLTVL.

This clonotype has a count of ten or more. This chain connects TRBV5-1 to TRBJ2-2; 12 bases agree with TRBD2. Germline values: CDR1 SGHRS, CDR2 YFSETQ. This CDR3 is built from 17 residues. The V gene end was trimmed by 2 bases and the J gene end by 5 bases; junction bases not matched to a gene: 7. The CDR3 DNA follows: TGCGCCAGCAGCTTCCGGACTAGCGGGGAACTTACCGGGGAGCTGTTTTTT. This encodes CASSFRTSGELTGELFF.

Only a few counts were recorded for this clonotype. The rearrangement uses TRBV12-3 or TRBV12-4 and TRBJ1-2; D is ambiguous. V lost 7 bases to trimming and J lost 3 bases, with 15 bases between them. The CDR3 is made up of 14 amino acids. DNA for the CDR3: TGTGCCAGCACCTCCCTGGGGTCGGACTATGGCTACACCTTC. As protein: CASTSLGSDYGYTF.

The rearrangement joins TRBV4-1 to TRBJ2-1; the match to TRBD2 covers 7 bases. CDR3 length equals 18 residues. J gave up 8 bases and V 0 bases, and 16 bases lay outside the gene matches. Germline loops: CDR1 MGHRA, CDR2 YSYEKL. The CDR3: CASSQDAYGSARGDEQFF. Here the CDR3 DNA reads TGCGCCAGCAGCCAAGATGCATACGGTAGCGCCCGGGGGGATGAGCAGTTCTTC.

This clonotype has only one observation. A much larger clone differs from this one at a single base, so this may be a read error. J is TRBJ2-7 and V is TRBV28; D not resolved. This CDR3 region has 13 residues. Per germline, CDR1 MDHEN and CDR2 SYDVKM. The CDR3 here is CASSLDGFYQQYF. The CDR3, as DNA: TGTGCCAGCAGTTTAGACGGATTCTACCAGCAGTACTTC.

This clonotype was seen a handful of times. The chain employs TRBV12-5 and TRBJ2-1; D gene uncertain. The germline V gene encodes CDR1 LGHNT and CDR2 FRNRAP. V was trimmed by 9 bases and J by 7 bases, leaving 13 bases between them. This CDR3 region has 12 residues. The DNA of the CDR3 is TGTGCTAGCGCCCTGGTGGGGAATGAGCAGTTCTTC. This gives the protein CASALVGNEQFF.

A few counts support this clonotype. Here the CDR3 reads CSAPGLAGVNEQFF. The CDR3 nucleotides are TGCAGTGCCCCGGGACTAGCGGGGGTAAATGAGCAGTTCTTC. The chain is built from TRBV20-1 and TRBJ2-1, with 14 nucleotides matching TRBD2. J was trimmed by 7 bases and V by 6 bases; bases with no gene match: 5. The germline gives CDR1 DFQATT, CDR2 SNEGSKA (reference sequence). This CDR3 spans 14 amino acids.

DNA for the CDR3: TGTGCCAGCACCTCACAGGGGGCGTACGAGCAGTACTTC. Translation gives CASTSQGAYEQYF. This chain joins TRBV12-3 or TRBV12-4 and TRBJ2-7; 9 nucleotides line up with TRBD1. The CDR3 has 13 residues. Trimming cost V 7 bases and J 4 bases; bases outside gene matches: 5.

At least ten counts were recorded for this clonotype. The chain has TRBV7-9 and TRBJ1-6; perhaps TRBD1 as D (5 bases). CDR3 length: 16 residues. Deletions cut 5 bases from V and 2 bases from J, with 13 bases between. In germline, CDR1 is SEHNR, CDR2 FQNEAQ (reference sequence). Here the CDR3 reads CASSAGRDPYNSPLHF. As DNA, the CDR3 is TGTGCCAGCAGCGCTGGCAGGGACCCCTATAATTCACCCCTCCACTTT.

This clonotype has more than one count but fewer than ten. J is TRBJ2-1 and V is TRBV5-1; the D gene could be TRBD1 or TRBD2 (5 bases each). Germline-derived CDR1 and CDR2 are SGHRS and YFSETQ. The CDR3 has 13 residues. V was clipped by 0 bases and J by 9 bases, with 10 bases between them. The CDR3 spells CASSLGSGPEQFF. The DNA for the CDR3 is TGCGCCAGCAGCTTGGGATCGGGGCCTGAGCAGTTCTTC.

V usage is TRBV20-1 and J usage is TRBJ2-2; the match to TRBD1 covers 7 bases. J was trimmed by 7 bases and V by 4 bases; bases with no gene match: 9. Per germline, CDR1 DFQATT and CDR2 SNEGSKA (reference sequence). The CDR3 is 14 residues long. Here the CDR3 reads CSATIQGKGGELFF. For the CDR3, the DNA is TGCAGTGCTACTATACAGGGGAAGGGCGGGGAGCTGTTTTTT.

The V and J genes are TRBV20-1 and TRBJ2-1, with TRBD2 matching over 12 bases. This CDR3 is built from 15 residues. V dropped 0 bases and J dropped 8; count of bases not matched to a gene: 5. Germline-derived CDR1 and CDR2 are DFQATT and SNEGSKA (reference sequence). CDR3 in DNA: TGCAGTGCTAGAGATCTAGCGGGGGGGTGGGATGAGCAGTTCTTC. Translating gives CSARDLAGGWDEQFF.

There are many counts of this clonotype. In nucleotides, the CDR3 is TGCAGCGCAGCTCGAGCGGGGGACTACAATGAGCAGTTCTTC. Amino acid sequence: CSAARAGDYNEQFF. The rearrangement joins TRBV29-1 to TRBJ2-1, with TRBD2 matching 8 bases. CDR3 length: 14 residues. Germline V gene lookup returns CDR1 SQVTM and CDR2 ANQGSEA. Germline trimming cut 7 bases from V and 3 bases from J; bases unmatched to any gene: 8.

This clonotype was seen repeatedly, ten times or more. V and J are TRBV3-1 and TRBJ2-5; D gene uncertain. V gave up 4 bases and J gave up 3 bases, with 6 bases separating them. CDR3 length equals 12 residues. Germline V lookup: CDR1 LGHDT, CDR2 YNNKEL (reference sequence). The CDR3 DNA follows: TGTGCCAGCAGCCCTTTTGAAGAGACCCAGTACTTC. This encodes CASSPFEETQYF.

This clonotype occurred a few times. This chain links TRBV7-2 with TRBJ1-1, with a possible D match to TRBD1 (5 bases). The CDR3 loop spans 14 amino acids. Trimming took 2 bases from V and 4 from J, leaving 11 bases between them. CDR1 is SGHTA and CDR2 is FQGNSA in the germline V gene. The CDR3 DNA follows: TGTGCCAGCAGCTTAACGCTAGGGGTCACTGAAGCTTTCTTT. Translating it yields CASSLTLGVTEAFF.